Each of the 20 T cell receptor beta chains below was sequenced from the same sample in a study of vaccination effects on CD4 cells after COVID-19. Their antigens remain unidentified. Repertoires were generated with immunoSEQ multiplex PCR, while TCRdb's copy carries only in-frame clones and drops some. The sample contains 20,000 to 25,000 clones, approximately 79% of which appear only once. Expansion with viral peptide pools was applied to antigen-specific CD4+ T cells by the ViraFEST assay prior to sequencing. Culture lasted about ten days before CD4+ T cell isolation. Participants each got two BNT162b2 or mRNA-1273 vaccine doses. Here the sequenced sample was CD4+ T cells from PBMCs cultured with HCoV-229E spike peptides, taken after COVID-19 vaccination. These TCRs come from a human donor who received a COVID-19 vaccine.

The DNA for the CDR3 is TGTGCCAGCAGTGAGCAGGATGAGCAGTTCTTC. Residues: CASSEQDEQFF. V is TRBV6-1 and J is TRBJ2-1; D gene unclear. Germline V gene sequence: CDR1 MNHNS, CDR2 SASEGT. The CDR3 is made up of 11 amino acids. Trimming removed 3 bases at V and 8 bases at J, with 5 bases between.

The V gene is TRBV7-2, the J gene TRBJ2-3, with D uncertain. Germline V gene data show CDR1 as SGHTA and CDR2 as FQGNSA. The CDR3 has 14 amino acids. V dropped 0 bases and J dropped 2 bases, with 6 bases sitting between them. CDR3 DNA: TGTGCCAGCAGCTTAGCGGGTCTCACAGATACGCAGTATTTT. Translating it yields CASSLAGLTDTQYF.

This clone was seen more than once but under ten times. The chain employs TRBV4-1 and TRBJ2-7; 7 bases fit TRBD1. CDR1 MGHRA and CDR2 YSYEKL come from the germline V gene. The CDR3 spans 16 residues. V lost 3 bases, J lost 0 bases, and 8 bases stayed unmatched. For the CDR3, the DNA is TGCGCCAGCAGCCAGATTGAGCGGACAGGCTCCTACGAGCAGTACTTC. As protein: CASSQIERTGSYEQYF.

Points on this clone: A read error may produce the germline difference seen at one junction end. The chain is built from TRBV4-1 and TRBJ2-5; D remains unclear. This CDR3 is built from 15 residues. Germline V gene lookup returns CDR1 MGHRA and CDR2 YSYEKL. CDR3 in amino acids: CASSQDNTRIEIQYF. The DNA of the CDR3 is TGCGCCAGCAGCCAAGATAATACCCGGATCGAGATCCAGTACTTC.

The V call is TRBV19, the J call TRBJ2-1, with 8 bases fitting TRBD2. Germline V gene lookup returns CDR1 LNHDA and CDR2 SQIVND (reference sequence). The CDR3 loop spans 15 amino acids. The ends lost 2 bases at V and 2 bases at J; junction bases unmatched: 2. The CDR3 DNA reads as TGTGCCAGTAGTATAAGCGGGGGCACCTACAATGAGCAGTTCTTC. Translating gives CASSISGGTYNEQFF.

This clone came up once. The chain is built from TRBV19 and TRBJ2-3; a possible D gene is TRBD2 (5 bases). The ends were cut back, 10 bases at V and 4 bases at J, with 15 bases in the middle. Per the germline V gene, CDR1 is LNHDA and CDR2 is SQIVND (reference sequence). This CDR3 region has 13 residues. The CDR3 sequence is CATAGTGSDTQYF. In DNA, the CDR3 is TGTGCCACCGCGGGCACGGGCTCAGATACGCAGTATTTT.

This clone has only one observation. This chain connects TRBV3-1 (or the pseudogene TRBV3-2) to TRBJ2-1, with TRBD2 matching 7 bases. Germline V lookup: CDR1 LGHDT, CDR2 YNNKEL (reference sequence). The CDR3 covers 14 residues. V dropped 6 bases and J dropped 0; count of bases not matched to a gene: 2. CDR3 in DNA: TGTGCCAGCAGTCGGGGGGTCTCCTACAATGAGCAGTTCTTC. It codes for CASSRGVSYNEQFF.

The genes are TRBV9 and TRBJ2-3; 9 bases fit TRBD2. The CDR3 contains 16 residues. Germline loops: CDR1 SGDLS, CDR2 YYNGEE. Trimming removed 4 bases from V and 2 bases from J; junction bases left unmatched: 8. CDR3: CASSLSGSGNTDTQYF. CDR3 in DNA: TGTGCCAGCAGCCTTAGCGGGAGTGGTAACACAGATACGCAGTATTTT. The complete variable domain, with remaining parts taken from reference TRBV9 and TRBJ2-3, reads DSGVTQTPKHLITATGQRVTLRCSPRSGDLSVYWYQQSLDQGLQFLIQYYNGEERAKGNILERFSAQQFPDLHSELNLSSLELGDSALYFCASSLSGSGNTDTQYFGPGTRLTVL.

This sequence joins TRBV5-1 and TRBJ2-6; TRBD1 aligns across 7 bases. Germline-derived CDR1 and CDR2 are SGHRS and YFSETQ. This CDR3 is built from 15 residues. The trim removed 5 bases at V and 2 bases at J, leaving 4 bases unmatched. CDR3 bases: TGCGCCAGCAGTGACGACAGGGCTGGGGCCAACGTCCTGACTTTC. Amino acids: CASSDDRAGANVLTF. Complete variable domain (other parts from reference TRBV5-1 and TRBJ2-6): KAGVTQTPRYLIKTRGQQVTLSCSPISGHRSVSWYQQTPGQGLQFLFEYFSETQRNKGNFPGRFSGRQFSNSRSEMNVSTLELGDSALYLCASSDDRAGANVLTFGAGSRLTVL.

This chain links TRBV7-9 with TRBJ1-1; possibly TRBD1 for D (6 bases). CDR1 SEHNR and CDR2 FQNEAQ come from the germline V gene (reference sequence). Trimming left V 5 bases short and J 4 bases short, with 11 bases between. This CDR3 region has 13 residues. The CDR3 DNA reads TGTGCCAGCAGCCTATTGACAGGCACTGAAGCTTTCTTT. The encoded protein is CASSLLTGTEAFF.

V usage is TRBV3-1 (or the pseudogene TRBV3-2) and J usage is TRBJ2-3; D uncertain. V shed 0 bases and J shed 5 bases, with 9 bases lying between them. The germline V gene encodes CDR1 LGHDT and CDR2 YNNKEL (reference sequence). The CDR3 contains 14 residues. CDR3 region: CASSQDRRIDTQYF. The CDR3 DNA sequence: TGTGCCAGCAGCCAAGACAGGCGGATAGATACGCAGTATTTT.

This chain uses TRBV5-5 with TRBJ1-2, with 8 bases matching TRBD1. CDR1 is SGHKS and CDR2 is YYEKEE in the germline V gene (reference sequence). Germline trimming cut 4 bases from V and 8 bases from J; bases unmatched to any gene: 7. The CDR3 contains 13 residues. DNA of the CDR3: TGTGCCAGCAGCGCCTACAGGGGGGGAGGCTACACCTTC. Protein product: CASSAYRGGGYTF.

The chain combines TRBV5-5 with TRBJ1-1, with D perhaps TRBD1 (6 bases). The CDR3 runs 16 residues. V lost 2 bases and J 1 base, leaving 15 bases between the germline ends. Germline-derived CDR1 and CDR2 are SGHKS and YYEKEE (reference sequence). Written as DNA, the CDR3 is TGTGCCAGCAGCTTCTATATCGGGGGCTCGAACACTGAAGCTTTCTTT. This sequence encodes CASSFYIGGSNTEAFF.

This clone was seen more than once but under ten times. The chain links TRBV7-2 to TRBJ2-5; D uncertain. In germline, CDR1 is SGHTA, CDR2 FQGNSA. The germline V and J ends were trimmed by 5 bases and 5 bases, with 12 bases remaining between them. The CDR3 extends over 13 amino acids. The CDR3 spells CASSGSALETQYF. As DNA, the CDR3 is TGTGCCAGCAGCGGGTCGGCTCTGGAGACCCAGTACTTC.

The V call is TRBV7-2, the J call TRBJ1-5; D gene uncertain. Germline loops: CDR1 SGHTA, CDR2 FQGNSA. V lost 4 bases and J lost 7, with 8 bases in between. The CDR3 loop spans 12 amino acids. CDR3 nucleotide sequence: TGTGCCAGCAGCTCCACCGGCCAGCCCCAGCATTTT. Its protein product is CASSSTGQPQHF.

This chain's CDR3 is CASSLAQETQYF. The CDR3 DNA reads as TGTGCCAGCAGTTTAGCCCAAGAGACCCAGTACTTC. The V call is TRBV12-3 or TRBV12-4, the J call TRBJ2-5; D unresolved. The CDR3 totals 12 residues. V was trimmed by 0 bases and J by 1 base, leaving 0 bases between them.

The chain recombines TRBV5-1 with TRBJ2-5; maybe TRBD2 (6 bases). CDR1 is SGHRS and CDR2 is YFSETQ in the germline V gene. The CDR3 runs 14 residues. The V and J ends lost 4 bases and 2 bases respectively, with 12 bases between them. In DNA form, the CDR3 reads TGCGCCAGCAGCCCTGGGGACTCTCAAGAGACCCAGTACTTC. It yields the protein CASSPGDSQETQYF.

The chain combines TRBV6-5 with TRBJ1-1, with a tentative D call TRBD1 (5 bases). The length of the CDR3 is 15 residues. The germline V and J ends were trimmed by 8 bases and 6 bases, with 22 bases remaining between them. CDR1 is MNHEY and CDR2 is SVGAGI in the germline V gene. The CDR3 loop reads CASSNYAGGGSEAFF. The CDR3 DNA reads TGTGCCAGCTCGAATTATGCGGGGGGAGGATCTGAAGCTTTCTTT.

This clone was counted only a few times. The rearrangement uses TRBV5-4 and TRBJ1-1; D is unresolved. The CDR3 length is 13 residues. Germline V lookup: CDR1 SGHNT, CDR2 YYREEE (reference sequence). Trimming removed 5 bases at V and 0 bases at J, with 8 bases between. In nucleotides, the CDR3 is TGTGCCAGCAGTTCTCAGCTGAACACTGAAGCTTTCTTT. It specifies CASSSQLNTEAFF. The full variable domain, completed using reference TRBV5-4 and TRBJ1-1, is ETGVTQSPTHLIKTRGQQVTLRCSSQSGHNTVSWYQQALGQGPQFIFQYYREEENGRGNFPPRFSGLQFPNYSSELNVNALELDDSALYLCASSSQLNTEAFFGQGTRLTVV.

The V gene is TRBV5-1, the J gene TRBJ2-5; D is possibly TRBD1 or TRBD2 (5 bases each). This CDR3 has 15 amino acids. The germline gives CDR1 SGHRS, CDR2 YFSETQ. V lost 5 bases to trimming and J lost 5 bases, with 19 bases between them. For the CDR3, the DNA is TGCGCCAGCAGTGTTGGGGGAGACCCTCGGGAGACCCAGTACTTC. As protein: CASSVGGDPRETQYF.